A selection of T cell receptor beta chains follows, all from one sample in a study of T cell responses to AZD1222 COVID-19 vaccine. The repertoire was sequenced with immunoSEQ multiplex PCR; TCRdb's copy has only in-frame clones and lacks some. This sample has under 35,000 clones, with about 89% found just once. The sequencing here drew on peripheral blood, taken on day 0 of AZD1222 vaccination. The receptors come from an adult in good health. CDR3s include the opening cysteine and the closing phenylalanine or tryptophan. A D gene is named only where the DNA matches it firmly. The size field is filled for only some rows; it gives once, few, many or a size class.

d_gene	v_gene	abundance	j_gene	CDR3nt	CDR3aa
.	TRBV6-6	once	TRBJ1-1	TGTGCCAGCAGGGGCGGGGAGGTAACTGAAGCTTTCTTT	CASRGGEVTEAFF
TRBD1	TRBV25-1	.	TRBJ1-2	TGTGCCAGCAGCTCCACCCGGACAGGGTTGAACTATGGCTACACCTTC	CASSSTRTGLNYGYTF
TRBD2	TRBV27	.	TRBJ2-5	TGTGCCAGCAGTTTACTACTAGCGGGGGGCCAAGAGACCCAGTACTTC	CASSLLLAGGQETQYF
.	TRBV5-4	.	TRBJ1-4	TGTGCCAGCAGCTTGGAGGGAGCAACTAATGAAAAACTGTTTTTT	CASSLEGATNEKLFF
TRBD1	TRBV7-6	.	TRBJ2-1	TGTGCCAGCAGCTTAGGCCAGGGGGCGTACAATGAGCAGTTCTTC	CASSLGQGAYNEQFF
TRBD1	TRBV25-1	.	TRBJ1-1	TGTGCCAGCAGTGGGCAGGGGGGTAACACTGCTGAAGCTTTCTTT	CASSGQGGNTAEAFF
TRBD1	TRBV18	.	TRBJ1-1	TGTGCCAGCTCACCAATGACAGGGGGTATGAACACTGAAGCTTTCTTT	CASSPMTGGMNTEAFF
.	TRBV5-4	.	TRBJ1-6	TGTGCCAGCAGCCCCCAAGACAGGTTCAATTCACCCCTCCACTTT	CASSPQDRFNSPLHF
TRBD1	TRBV7-6	.	TRBJ2-7	TGTGCCAGCAGCCCACAGGGGGCGCGATATTCCTACGAGCAGTACTTC	CASSPQGARYSYEQYF
.	TRBV12-3/TRBV12-4	.	TRBJ2-2	TGTGCCAGCCAAAGACTAGGTATCGGGGAGCTGTTTTTT	CASQRLGIGELFF
TRBD2	TRBV6-5	.	TRBJ2-1	TGTGCCAGCAGTTACGCTAGCGGGGGACCCAACAATGAGCAGTTCTTC	CASSYASGGPNNEQFF
.	TRBV7-2	.	TRBJ1-4	TGTGCCAGCAGCGGTGGGGGCCTTACTAATGAAAAACTGTTTTTT	CASSGGGLTNEKLFF
.	TRBV19	.	TRBJ1-3	TGTGCCAGTAGTAGCCAAGGGGTCAGGAACTCTGGAAACACCATATATTTT	CASSSQGVRNSGNTIYF
.	TRBV7-8	.	TRBJ1-1	TGTGCCAGCAGCCAGCAGCCGAACACTGAAGCTTTCTTT	CASSQQPNTEAFF
TRBD1	TRBV19	.	TRBJ2-7	TGTGCCAGTAGTATTGGACAGGGGGGGACCTACGAGCAGTACTTC	CASSIGQGGTYEQYF
.	TRBV7-9	.	TRBJ1-1	TGTGCCAGCAGCTTAGTCCCCGTAGTCGGCACTGAAGCTTTCTTT	CASSLVPVVGTEAFF
TRBD1	TRBV3-1/TRBV3-2	.	TRBJ2-5	TGTGCCAGCAGCCAGAGGACAGGGTGGGAGACCCAGTACTTC	CASSQRTGWETQYF
TRBD2	TRBV27	.	TRBJ2-1	TGTGCCAGCAGTTTGTTACTAGCGGGGGGAAATACGTACAATGAGCAGTTCTTC	CASSLLLAGGNTYNEQFF
.	TRBV19	.	TRBJ2-5	TGTGCCAGTAGTATAGAAGTAAACAGGCCCTACCAAGAGACCCAGTACTTC	CASSIEVNRPYQETQYF
.	TRBV9	.	TRBJ2-3	TGTGCCAGCAGCGTAGATGAGGGGTGGGCGGCAGATACGCAGTATTTT	CASSVDEGWAADTQYF
.	TRBV2	.	TRBJ2-7	TGTGCCAGCAGTGAAATGATACGTGAGCAGTACTTC	CASSEMIREQYF
.	TRBV12-3/TRBV12-4	.	TRBJ1-2	TGTGCCAGCAGTTTTAAGGTGGGATATGGCTACACCTTC	CASSFKVGYGYTF
.	TRBV3-1/TRBV3-2	.	TRBJ2-7	TGTGCCAGCAGCCAAGCGGGGGTCGAGCAGTACTTC	CASSQAGVEQYF
TRBD2	TRBV11-2	.	TRBJ2-3	TGTGCCAGCAGCCGGCCCGGGGGGGCCACAGATACGCAGTATTTT	CASSRPGGATDTQYF
.	TRBV30	.	TRBJ1-5	TGTGCCTGGAGTTTGGATAGCAATCAGCCCCAGCATTTT	CAWSLDSNQPQHF
TRBD1	TRBV7-8	.	TRBJ2-7	TGTGCCAGCAGCTCGGGACAGGGGGCGAGGGAGCAGTACTTC	CASSSGQGAREQYF
.	TRBV5-4	.	TRBJ2-7	TGTGCCAGCAGCTTTACGACAGGAACCTACGAGCAGTACTTC	CASSFTTGTYEQYF
.	TRBV7-9	.	TRBJ1-2	TGTGCCAGCAGCTTAGAAGTGCAGTTTGACAGCGGCTACACCTTC	CASSLEVQFDSGYTF
.	TRBV25-1	.	TRBJ1-1	TGTGCCAGCAGTGGGCAGGTGAACACTGAAGCTTTCTTT	CASSGQVNTEAFF
.	TRBV15	once	TRBJ1-1	TGTGCCACCAGCAGGGGACGGGAAGCTTTCTTT	CATSRGREAFF
TRBD2	TRBV5-1	.	TRBJ2-1	TGCGCCAGCAGCTTGGGGACTAGCTTGGATGAGCAGTTCTTC	CASSLGTSLDEQFF
.	TRBV19	.	TRBJ1-1	TGTGCCAGTATTGGAAGAGCCATGAACACTGAAGCTTTCTTT	CASIGRAMNTEAFF
TRBD1	TRBV4-3	.	TRBJ1-2	TGCGCCAGCAGCCAAGATGCACAGGGGAACTATGGCTACACCTTC	CASSQDAQGNYGYTF
.	TRBV11-3	.	TRBJ1-1	TGTGCCAGCAGCTTAGAACCGAACACTGAAGCTTTCTTT	CASSLEPNTEAFF
.	TRBV5-1	.	TRBJ1-6	TGCGCCAGCAGCTTGGCCCCCGATGGAGGAGAGTCACCCCTCCACTTT	CASSLAPDGGESPLHF
TRBD1	TRBV2	.	TRBJ1-5	TGTGCCAGCACCCCCCGGGGACAGGGGTATCAGCCCCAGCATTTT	CASTPRGQGYQPQHF
.	TRBV15	once	TRBJ2-7	TGTGCCACCAGCAGCCCCTGGATGTTAGCCTACGAGCAGTACTTC	CATSSPWMLAYEQYF
TRBD1	TRBV7-2	.	TRBJ1-1	TGTGCCAGCAGCTTAGAGGGACAGGGGAACACTGAAGCTTTCTTT	CASSLEGQGNTEAFF
.	TRBV5-5	.	TRBJ1-1	TGTGCCAGCAGCCGCACTGCAGGGAGGAGCACTGAAGCTTTCTTT	CASSRTAGRSTEAFF
.	TRBV6-4	few	TRBJ1-2	TGTGCCAGCAGGGGGGACACCGGTCGGGGAGGCTACACCTTC	CASRGDTGRGGYTF
TRBD1	TRBV12-5	.	TRBJ2-5	TGTGCTAGTGGTTTGGTACTGCAGGGGGAAGAGACCCAGTACTTC	CASGLVLQGEETQYF
.	TRBV6-4	.	TRBJ1-6	TGTGCCAGCTCTAGAAGTAGACAAAGGTCCCACTTT	CASSRSRQRSHF
TRBD1	TRBV29-1	.	TRBJ1-2	TGCAGCGTAGGTCTGGGACAGAGGGGCTATGGCTACACCTTC	CSVGLGQRGYGYTF
.	TRBV7-2	.	TRBJ2-7	TGTGCCAGCAGCACGCAAAGGACAGCCGCTTCCTACGAGCAGTACTTC	CASSTQRTAASYEQYF
TRBD1	TRBV9	few	TRBJ2-5	TGTGCCGGAGCCGGGGACAGGGGTTGGCAAGAGACCCAGTACTTC	CAGAGDRGWQETQYF
.	TRBV3-1/TRBV3-2	.	TRBJ2-7	TGTGCCAGCAACGGCAGAGGCTCCTACGAGCAGTACTTC	CASNGRGSYEQYF
.	TRBV2	.	TRBJ1-4	TGTGCCAGCAGTGAACAGGGAACCGAAAATGAAAAACTGTTTTTT	CASSEQGTENEKLFF
.	TRBV5-1	.	TRBJ1-1	TGCGCCAGCAGCCAATCGAGCCTGCGGTCTGAAGCTTTCTTT	CASSQSSLRSEAFF
.	TRBV18	few	TRBJ1-5	TGTGCCAGCTCACAGAGGGCGGCGTCTGGGAGTCAGCCCCAGCATTTT	CASSQRAASGSQPQHF
TRBD1	TRBV19	.	TRBJ1-2	TGTGCCAGTAGCGAATCGGGACAGTTCTATGGCTACACCTTC	CASSESGQFYGYTF
.	TRBV7-2	.	TRBJ2-1	TGTGCCAGCAGCCCTACATTAAACTCCTACAATGAGCAGTTCTTC	CASSPTLNSYNEQFF
TRBD2	TRBV5-1	once	TRBJ2-7	TGCGCCAGCAGCTTGGAGCCGATTGGGACTAGCGGGGCCCACTGGGAGCAGTACTTC	CASSLEPIGTSGAHWEQYF
TRBD1	TRBV3-1/TRBV3-2	few	TRBJ1-2	TGTGCCAGCAGCGGGGACAGTACTAACTATGGCTACACCTTC	CASSGDSTNYGYTF